This is a list of T cell receptor beta chains from one sample in a study of T-cell memory formation after mild COVID-19. TCRdb processed the 5' RACE reads anew with MiXCR; each CDR3 protein has one entry. The sample lists 100,000 to 150,000 distinct CDR3 sequences; roughly 15% were seen once. Sample: PBMCs or a T cell subset sorted from them (not recorded which). These receptors were taken from an adult woman who had mild COVID-19 (a few samples of this study predate the infection). Cell type and time point are not known. Both conserved end residues are part of each CDR3. D genes are given only for firm matches. Size tells how often a clone was seen (once, few, many) or the class of an expanded clone, and some rows leave it out.

j_call d_call clone_size v_call cdr3_nt cdr3_aa
TRBJ2-1 NA many TRBV5-1 TGCGCCAGCAGACGTCAGGGAATGGGAAATGAGCAGTTCTTC CASRRQGMGNEQFF
TRBJ2-3 NA few TRBV7-3 TGTGCCAGCAGCTCAGGACCTCGAGGGACAGATACGCAGTATTTT CASSSGPRGTDTQYF
TRBJ2-3 NA few TRBV2 TGTGCCAGCAGGAAGTTTGCAGATACGCAGTATTTT CASRKFADTQYF
TRBJ2-1 NA NA TRBV11-3 TGTGCCAGCAGCTTAAACGCTTGGGGTGAGCAGTTCTTC CASSLNAWGEQFF
TRBJ1-2 NA few TRBV12-3/TRBV12-4 TGTGCCAGCAGTTTAAACCCAGGTGTCGGCTACACCTTC CASSLNPGVGYTF
TRBJ1-1 NA few TRBV4-1 TGCGCCAGCAGCCAGGAGAATTACAGGTTGAACACTGAAGCTTTCTTT CASSQENYRLNTEAFF
TRBJ2-7 NA NA TRBV16 TGTGCCAGCAGCCCCTCTCGTTTAGGCTACGAGCAGTACTTC CASSPSRLGYEQYF
TRBJ2-1 NA many TRBV5-1 TGCGCCAGCAAAACAGCGGAGACATACAATGAGCAGTTCTTC CASKTAETYNEQFF
TRBJ2-7 TRBD1 NA TRBV11-2 TGTGCCAGCAGCTTAGGGGGCTCGGACAGGAGAACTTATTACGAGCAGTACTTC CASSLGGSDRRTYYEQYF
TRBJ1-2 NA NA TRBV29-1 TGCAGCGTTGAAGATTTTCGGGGAAGTAACGATGGCTACACCTTC CSVEDFRGSNDGYTF
TRBJ2-7 NA few TRBV29-1 TGCAGCGCCGGGACCGAGTCCTACGAGCAGTACTTC CSAGTESYEQYF